Listed below are T cell receptor beta chains from one sample, sequenced in a study of beta chain features in type 1 diabetes. Measured with immunoSEQ multiplex PCR; TCRdb has only the in-frame clones, and not every one. The sample has about 150,000 clones; about 13% are singletons. Sequenced sample: central memory CD4+ T cells from blood. The origin of the receptors is a young man with type 1 diabetes. The CDR3 runs from the conserved cysteine through the conserved F or W. D genes are given only for firm matches. Not every row has a clone size; where given, it reads once, few, many or a size class.

clone_size,v_call,d_call,j_call,cdr3_nt,cdr3_aa
few,TRBV14,.,TRBJ1-2,TGTGCCAGCAGCCAAGTTATCATGGGCAACTATGGCTACACCTTC,CASSQVIMGNYGYTF
.,TRBV7-8,TRBD1,TRBJ1-5,TGTGCCAGCAGCTCAGACAGGGGTTGGAGTCAGCCCCAGCATTTT,CASSSDRGWSQPQHF
.,TRBV5-1,.,TRBJ2-5,TGCGCCAGCAGCTTGGAACCCGGCAGGGTGGGAGAGACCCAGTACTTC,CASSLEPGRVGETQYF
.,TRBV4-1,.,TRBJ2-5,TGCGCCAGCAGTCTTAGCACTGATGGGACCCAGTACTTC,CASSLSTDGTQYF
few,TRBV4-2,TRBD1,TRBJ2-2,TGTGCCAGCAGCCAAGAGACAGGGGCGAACACCGGGGAGCTGTTTTTT,CASSQETGANTGELFF
few,TRBV5-1,TRBD1,TRBJ2-1,TGCGCCAGCAGCCCCGGGACAGGGGGCCACGAGCAGTTCTTC,CASSPGTGGHEQFF
.,TRBV9,.,TRBJ2-3,TGTGCCAGCAGCGTAGGGGGTACCCTCACAGATACGCAGTATTTT,CASSVGGTLTDTQYF
few,TRBV15,.,TRBJ1-2,TGTGCCACCAGCAGAGAGGGACGGTGCACCTTC,CATSREGRCTF
.,TRBV6-1,TRBD2,TRBJ2-3,TGTGCCAGCAGTGAGTCCCTAGCGGGGGGGCTATATACGCAGTATTTT,CASSESLAGGLYTQYF
.,TRBV7-9,.,TRBJ2-5,TGTGCCAGCAGCTTCGCCGGGCCCTACCAAGAGACCCAGTACTTC,CASSFAGPYQETQYF
.,TRBV9,.,TRBJ2-5,TGTGCCAGCAGCGTAGGGGTGGCGGGTTCTCCCCAAGAGACCCAGTACTTC,CASSVGVAGSPQETQYF
.,TRBV18,.,TRBJ2-5,TGTGCCAGCTCACCCGGCTTCCAAGAGACCCAGTACTTC,CASSPGFQETQYF
once,TRBV2,TRBD1,TRBJ1-6,TGTGCCAGCAGCCTCACAGGGGAGAAGCTCCACTTT,CASSLTGEKLHF
.,TRBV20-1,.,TRBJ1-1,TGCAGTGCCAAGGCCGAGGAAGCTTTCTTT,CSAKAEEAFF
many,TRBV4-1,TRBD1,TRBJ2-7,TGCGCCAGCAGCCAACCGGACAGGGGAAGTGAGCAGTACTTC,CASSQPDRGSEQYF
few,TRBV28,TRBD1,TRBJ1-2,TGTGCCAGCAGTTTCCGGGACAGAGTCTATGGCTACACCTTC,CASSFRDRVYGYTF
.,TRBV4-3,.,TRBJ2-7,TGCGCCAGCAGCCAAGATCAAAGGTTCTCTGACGAGCAGTACTTC,CASSQDQRFSDEQYF
.,TRBV6-1,TRBD1,TRBJ2-2,TGTGCCAGCAGTATACAGGGGAGCGGGGAGCTGTTTTTT,CASSIQGSGELFF
.,TRBV7-2,TRBD1,TRBJ1-1,TGTGCCAGCAGCAGACCGGGACAGTACACTGAAGCTTTCTTT,CASSRPGQYTEAFF
few,TRBV9,.,TRBJ2-5,TGTGCCAGCAGCGTAGCTCCCGGGGACCGGGAGATGACCCAGTACTTC,CASSVAPGDREMTQYF
many,TRBV10-3,.,TRBJ1-1,TGTGCCATCAGTGAGTCGATGAACACTGAAGCTTTCTTT,CAISESMNTEAFF
many,TRBV15,TRBD1,TRBJ2-3,TGTGCCACCAGCAACGACAGGGCCGATACGCAGTATTTT,CATSNDRADTQYF
.,TRBV28,.,TRBJ1-4,TGTGCCAGCAGCGGACGGACGGACTTGTTTGAAAAACTGTTTTTT,CASSGRTDLFEKLFF
.,TRBV9,TRBD2,TRBJ2-5,TGTGCCAGCAGCGGCGCCGGGACTAGTCGAGAGACCCAGTACTTC,CASSGAGTSRETQYF
.,TRBV7-9,.,TRBJ1-1,TGTGCCAGCAGCATTCCGGGACGGGGGAACACTGAAGCTTTCTTT,CASSIPGRGNTEAFF
few,TRBV6-1,TRBD1,TRBJ1-1,TGTGCCAGCACCGCCGCCAGGACAGGGAACACTGAAGCTTTCTTT,CASTAARTGNTEAFF
.,TRBV19,TRBD1,TRBJ2-7,TGTGCCAGTAGTATAGGACAGGGGTCCTACGAGCAGTACTTC,CASSIGQGSYEQYF